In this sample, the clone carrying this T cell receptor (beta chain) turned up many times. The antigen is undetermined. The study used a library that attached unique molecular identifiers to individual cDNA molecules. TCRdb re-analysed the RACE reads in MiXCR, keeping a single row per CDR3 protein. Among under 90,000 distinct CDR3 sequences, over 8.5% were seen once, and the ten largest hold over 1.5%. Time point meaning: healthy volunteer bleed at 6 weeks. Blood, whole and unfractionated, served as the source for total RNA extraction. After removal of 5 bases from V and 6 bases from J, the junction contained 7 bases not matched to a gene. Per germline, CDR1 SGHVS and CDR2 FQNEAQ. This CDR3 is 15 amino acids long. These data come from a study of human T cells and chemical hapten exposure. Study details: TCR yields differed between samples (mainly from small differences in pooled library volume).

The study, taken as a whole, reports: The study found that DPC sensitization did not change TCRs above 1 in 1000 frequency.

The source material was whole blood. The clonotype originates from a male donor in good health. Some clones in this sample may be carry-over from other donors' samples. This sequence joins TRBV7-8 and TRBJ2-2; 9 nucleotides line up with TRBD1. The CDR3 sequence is CASSPSRTGAGELFF. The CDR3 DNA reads TGTGCCAGCAGCCCTTCTAGGACAGGGGCCGGGGAGCTGTTTTTT.